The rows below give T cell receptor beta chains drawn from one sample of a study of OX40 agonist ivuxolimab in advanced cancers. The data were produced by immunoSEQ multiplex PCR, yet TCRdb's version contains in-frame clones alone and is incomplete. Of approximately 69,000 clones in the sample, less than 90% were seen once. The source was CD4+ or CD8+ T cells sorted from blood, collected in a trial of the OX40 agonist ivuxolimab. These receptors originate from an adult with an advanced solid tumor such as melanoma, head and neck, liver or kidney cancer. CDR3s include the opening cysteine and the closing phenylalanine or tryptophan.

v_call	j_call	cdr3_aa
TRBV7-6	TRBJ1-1	CASSLDPGGDLISAFF
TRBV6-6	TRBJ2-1	CASSYGGGPYNEQFF
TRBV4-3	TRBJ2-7	CASSRDFRYEQYF
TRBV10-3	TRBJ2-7	CAIRYSDRSYEQYF
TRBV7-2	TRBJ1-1	CASSLRQGTEAFF
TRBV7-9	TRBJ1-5	CASSADSGYQPQHF
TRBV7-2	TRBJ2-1	CASSFGGSNEQFF
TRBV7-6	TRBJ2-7	CASTLEHLGGASFHEQYF
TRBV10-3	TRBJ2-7	CAISESGSYEQYF
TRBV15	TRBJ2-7	CATSRAGQTSYEQYF
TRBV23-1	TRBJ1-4	CASSQGGRWVAGEKLFF
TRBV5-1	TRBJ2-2	CASSLEGGGGELFF
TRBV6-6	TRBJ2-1	CAGATGAYNEQFF
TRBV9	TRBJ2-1	CASSVEQVNEQFF
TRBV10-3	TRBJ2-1	CAISASGAYNEQFF
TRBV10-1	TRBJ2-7	CAPRYEQYF
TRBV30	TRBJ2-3	CAWSTIGLAGPNTQYF
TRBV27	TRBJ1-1	CASSFYRGTEAFF
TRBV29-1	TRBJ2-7	CSVEGASGRAGTSQYF
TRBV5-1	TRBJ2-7	CASSLGWQGDEQYF
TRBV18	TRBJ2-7	CASSPTGYEQYF
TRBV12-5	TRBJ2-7	CASGSGQGAGYEQYF
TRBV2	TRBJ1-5	CASSEVARGQPQHF
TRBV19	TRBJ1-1	CASSIGLGTEAFF
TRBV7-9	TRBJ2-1	CASSPPDRDRDEQFF
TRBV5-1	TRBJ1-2	CASSSLRQGADYGYTF
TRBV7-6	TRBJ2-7	CASSLGAGENSYEQYF
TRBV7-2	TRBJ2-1	CASSLVGGNTYNEQFF
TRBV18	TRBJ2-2	CASLPTGTVGTGELFF
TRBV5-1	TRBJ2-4	CASSSLSGQGNIQYF
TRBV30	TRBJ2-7	CAWSDWDNSYEQYF
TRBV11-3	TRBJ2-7	CASSPGTGTYEQYF
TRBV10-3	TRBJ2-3	CATNSGRPDTQYF